The 30 T cell receptor beta chains in this list originate from one sample, sequenced in a study of CD8+CD57+ T cells in acquired aplastic anemia. It was patients with CD8+CD57+ cell expansion by flow cytometry who were chosen for sequencing. For CDR3 and TCR beta VDJ profiling, genomic DNA was the template used. From the reads, TCRdb called clonotypes with MiXCR, one entry per CDR3 protein. The sample holds fewer than 200,000 distinct CDR3 sequences, about 70% seen once. Sequenced input: sorted CD4+, CD8+, or CD8+CD57+ T cells (not recorded which) from PBMCs. These receptors were taken from a human donor with aplastic anemia.

The chain is built from TRBV2 and TRBJ2-2; D possibly corresponds to TRBD1 (7 bases). Trimming removed 8 bases from V and 6 bases from J, with 19 bases in between. The CDR3 is 15 amino acids. CDR1 is SNHLY, CDR2 FYNNEI, per germline. The CDR3 sequence: CASGGTATFAGELFF. CDR3 bases: TGTGCCAGCGGGGGGACAGCGACATTTGCCGGGGAGCTGTTTTTT. Together with reference TRBV2 and TRBJ2-2, the CDR3 gives the full variable domain: EPEVTQTPSHQVTQMGQEVILRCVPISNHLYFYWYRQILGQKVEFLVSFYNNEISEKSEIFDDQFSVERPDGSNFTLKIRSTKLEDSAMYFCASGGTATFAGELFFGEGSRLTVL.

This clonotype was observed a few times. The J gene is TRBJ2-1, the V gene TRBV19; 7 nucleotides align to TRBD2. Unmatched junction bases numbered 10, after V lost 5 bases and J lost 9 bases. The CDR3 consists of 14 residues. CDR1 is LNHDA and CDR2 is SQIVND in the germline V gene (reference sequence). For the CDR3, the DNA is TGTGCCAGTAGTGGCAGGACTAGAGGCGGTGAGCAGTTCTTC. As protein: CASSGRTRGGEQFF. Filled out from reference TRBV19 and TRBJ2-1, the complete variable domain reads DGGITQSPKYLFRKEGQNVTLSCEQNLNHDAMYWYRQDPGQGLRLIYYSQIVNDFQKGDIAEGYSVSREKKESFPLTVTSAQKNPTAFYLCASSGRTRGGEQFFGPGTRLTVL.

This clonotype was observed once. V usage is TRBV15 and J usage is TRBJ1-4; TRBD1 aligns across 9 bases. The CDR3 has 15 amino acids. V was clipped by 0 bases and J by 8 bases; unmatched bases: 4. The germline gives CDR1 LNHNV, CDR2 YYDKDF (reference sequence). CDR3 in amino acids: CATSREGQGDEKLFF. CDR3 bases: TGTGCCACCAGCAGAGAGGGACAGGGAGACGAAAAACTGTTTTTT.

This clonotype was observed a few times. The genes are TRBV7-9 and TRBJ2-1; D could derive from TRBD1 or TRBD2 (5 bases each). The CDR3 is made up of 15 amino acids. V lost 5 bases and J 1 base, leaving 12 bases between the germline ends. Germline V lookup: CDR1 SEHNR, CDR2 FQNEAQ (reference sequence). The CDR3: CASSVDEGSYNEQFF. CDR3 in DNA: TGTGCCAGCAGCGTAGATGAGGGGTCCTACAATGAGCAGTTCTTC.

CDR3 in DNA: TGTGCCACCAGCCAAACGGGAGGGTATGAGCAGTACTTC. This translates into CATSQTGGYEQYF. This chain connects TRBV15 to TRBJ2-7; TRBD2 aligns across 8 bases. Losses at the gene ends were 5 bases for V and 7 bases for J; bases not matched to a gene: 7. This CDR3 contains 13 residues. CDR1 and CDR2 from the germline V gene are LNHNV and YYDKDF (reference sequence).

In its sample, this clonotype was seen a few times. The chain carries TRBV10-3 and TRBJ2-1, with D possibly matching TRBD1 (5 bases). The CDR3 length is 12 residues. The V gene's germline CDR1 is ENHRY and CDR2 SYGVKD. V was pared by 6 bases and J by 8 bases, with 11 bases between. The CDR3 spells CAIRREGDEQFF. The CDR3 DNA is TGTGCCATCAGAAGGGAAGGGGATGAGCAGTTCTTC.

With regard to this clonotype: A read error may produce the germline difference seen at one junction end. The rearrangement uses TRBV19 and TRBJ2-7; the D call may be TRBD1 or TRBD2 (5 bases each). The CDR3 is 12 residues long. Germline V gene sequence: CDR1 LNHDA, CDR2 SQIVND (reference sequence). The CDR3 region has the DNA TGTGCCAGTAGTGAAACGGGACGACGGGTGCACTTC. It yields the protein CASSETGRRVHF.

The V call is TRBV11-2, the J call TRBJ2-3; 13 nucleotides match TRBD2. V lost 8 bases to trimming and J lost 4 bases; unmatched junction nucleotides: 3. The CDR3 has 14 amino acids. From germline, CDR1 is SGHAT and CDR2 FQNNGV. The CDR3 sequence is CASPGTSGADTQYF. The CDR3 nucleotides are TGTGCCAGCCCCGGGACTAGCGGGGCAGATACGCAGTATTTT.

The CDR3 region is CASSQGQKGETQYF. The CDR3 DNA sequence: TGTGCCAGCAGCCAGGGACAAAAGGGGGAGACCCAGTACTTC. The chain recombines TRBV7-3 with TRBJ2-5, with a possible D match to TRBD1 (6 bases). This CDR3 has 14 residues. Per the germline V gene, CDR1 is SGHTA and CDR2 is FQGTGA. The germline V and J ends were trimmed by 5 bases and 5 bases, with 15 bases remaining between them.

This clonotype turned up a few times. The chain is built from TRBV19 and TRBJ1-2, with D possibly being TRBD1 (6 bases). V lost 7 bases and J lost 4, with 13 bases in between. The germline V gene has CDR1 LNHDA and CDR2 SQIVND (reference sequence). This CDR3 comprises 13 residues. CDR3 in DNA: TGTGCCAGTAACAGGGAGGAGGGCTATGGCTACACCTTC. This codes for CASNREEGYGYTF.

The V gene is TRBV7-9, the J gene TRBJ2-6; 11 nucleotides line up with TRBD1. The CDR3 has 17 amino acids. The V gene's germline CDR1 is SEHNR and CDR2 FQNEAQ (reference sequence). Unmatched junction bases numbered 6, after V lost 8 bases and J lost 0 bases. Here the CDR3 DNA reads TGTGCCAGCCACCCCGGGACAGGGGGCTCTGGGGCCAACGTCCTGACTTTC. It encodes CASHPGTGGSGANVLTF.

V gene TRBV29-1 combines with J gene TRBJ1-4, with 8 bases aligning to TRBD1. CDR3 length: 12 amino acids. Losses at the gene ends were 6 bases for V and 8 bases for J; bases not matched to a gene: 5. Looked up from germline, CDR1 is SQVTM and CDR2 is ANQGSEA. In nucleotides, the CDR3 is TGCAGCGTCGGACAGGGAGGGGAAAAACTGTTTTTT. Translation: CSVGQGGEKLFF.

J is TRBJ2-5 and V is TRBV5-4; perhaps TRBD1 as D (6 bases). This CDR3 spans 14 amino acids. CDR1 and CDR2 (germline): SGHNT, YYREEE (reference sequence). Between the trimmed V and J ends, which lost 2 bases and 4 bases, there was a span of 12 bases. The CDR3 coding sequence is TGTGCCAGCAGCTTCCGGGACATCCGAGAGACCCAGTACTTC. Amino acid sequence: CASSFRDIRETQYF.

This chain joins TRBV2 and TRBJ1-6, with a tentative D call TRBD1 (5 bases). Between the trimmed V and J ends, which lost 6 bases and 8 bases, there was a span of 14 bases. Germline V CDR1 and CDR2: SNHLY, FYNNEI. CDR3 length: 14 residues. CDR3 sequence: CASRQGPVDSPLHF. DNA of the CDR3: TGTGCCAGCAGGCAGGGTCCCGTTGATTCACCCCTCCACTTT. Full variable domain (remainder filled in from reference TRBV2 and TRBJ1-6): EPEVTQTPSHQVTQMGQEVILRCVPISNHLYFYWYRQILGQKVEFLVSFYNNEISEKSEIFDDQFSVERPDGSNFTLKIRSTKLEDSAMYFCASRQGPVDSPLHFGNGTRLTVT.

In its sample, this clonotype was seen many times. The CDR3 nucleotides read TGCAGTGCTAGAGATCTTAGACTAGCGAACACCGGGGAGCTGTTTTTT. Encoded protein: CSARDLRLANTGELFF. V usage is TRBV20-1 and J usage is TRBJ2-2; maybe TRBD2 (6 bases). Germline V CDR1 and CDR2: DFQATT, SNEGSKA (reference sequence). The V and J ends lost 0 bases and 0 bases respectively, with 11 bases between them. The CDR3 covers 16 residues.

This clonotype has just a few counts. The CDR3: CAACGEVNTEAFF. The CDR3, as DNA: TGTGCCGCCTGTGGGGAGGTGAACACTGAAGCTTTCTTT. The chain carries TRBV10-3 and TRBJ1-1; unclear D gene. CDR1 ENHRY and CDR2 SYGVKD come from the germline V gene. CDR3 length: 13 residues. Trimming pared 11 bases from V and 0 bases from J, leaving 13 bases between.

This rearrangement joins TRBV24-1 to TRBJ2-3; 8 bases fit TRBD2. CDR1 and CDR2 from the germline V gene are KGHDR and SFDVKD. The CDR3 length is 15 residues. V shed 4 bases and J 5 bases; nucleotides not matched to a gene: 7. The CDR3 DNA follows: TGTGCCACCAGTGACCCCGGGACTAGTGGAGATACGCAGTATTTT. The encoded protein is CATSDPGTSGDTQYF.

This clonotype showed up just a few times. The CDR3 DNA reads TGTGCCAGCAGGCCCGATGGGCGGAGATCACCCCTCCACTTT. Its translation: CASRPDGRRSPLHF. The J gene is TRBJ1-6, the V gene TRBV6-5; no clear D gene. The germline V and J ends were trimmed by 6 bases and 10 bases, with 16 bases remaining between them. CDR1 MNHEY and CDR2 SVGAGI come from the germline V gene. CDR3 length: 14 amino acids.

This chain uses TRBV10-3 with TRBJ1-2; no definite D call. CDR3 length: 14 amino acids. In germline, CDR1 is ENHRY, CDR2 SYGVKD. Trimming shortened V by 0 bases and J by 4 bases, and 9 bases separated the two germline ends. The CDR3 sequence: CAISESESFYGYTF. The CDR3 DNA is TGTGCCATCAGTGAGTCGGAGTCGTTCTATGGCTACACCTTC.

The chain carries TRBV7-9 and TRBJ1-1, with 7 bases aligning to TRBD1. This CDR3 region has 14 residues. V lost 1 base to trimming and J lost 4 bases; unmatched junction nucleotides: 3. Germline assignment: CDR1 SEHNR and CDR2 FQNEAQ (reference sequence). CDR3: CASSLGTGFTEAFF. CDR3 sequence (DNA): TGTGCCAGCAGCTTAGGGACAGGATTCACTGAAGCTTTCTTT.

This chain uses TRBV7-8 with TRBJ2-7; TRBD1 agrees at 8 bases. The CDR3 sequence is 16 residues long. Unmatched junction bases numbered 8, after V lost 2 bases and J lost 2 bases. Germline V CDR1 and CDR2: SGHVS, FQNEAQ. In DNA, the CDR3 is TGTGCCAGCAGCTTAAAGGCCGGACAGGGAACCTACGAGCAGTACTTC. Protein: CASSLKAGQGTYEQYF.

This clonotype has only a few counts. The chain has TRBV24-1 and TRBJ2-1; TRBD2 matches at 15 bases. There are 18 residues in the CDR3. Germline V gives CDR1 KGHDR, CDR2 SFDVKD. J gave up 4 bases and V 2 bases, and 5 bases lay outside the gene matches. For the CDR3, the DNA is TGTGCCACCAGTGATTCGGGGACTAGCGGGAGGTTTTACAATGAGCAGTTCTTC. Encoded protein: CATSDSGTSGRFYNEQFF.

The rearrangement joins TRBV25-1 to TRBJ2-5; TRBD1 or TRBD2 may be the D gene (5 bases each). CDR1 and CDR2 (germline): MGHDK, SYGVNS. Deletions cut 3 bases from V and 2 bases from J, with 16 bases between. The CDR3 covers 16 residues. The CDR3 nucleotides read TGTGCCAGCAGTGACTCGTGGGGGTTGCGGCAAGAGACCCAGTACTTC. Its protein is CASSDSWGLRQETQYF.

The CDR3 nucleotides are TGTGCCAGCAGCGTAGCCGGGAGTGGCACAGATACGCAGTATTTT. This gives the protein CASSVAGSGTDTQYF. The rearrangement joins TRBV9 to TRBJ2-3; weak D call: TRBD2 (6 bases). The CDR3 loop spans 15 amino acids. The germline gives CDR1 SGDLS, CDR2 YYNGEE. Trimming left V 0 bases short and J 1 base short, with 9 bases between. The full variable domain, with the rest looked up from reference TRBV9 and TRBJ2-3, is DSGVTQTPKHLITATGQRVTLRCSPRSGDLSVYWYQQSLDQGLQFLIQYYNGEERAKGNILERFSAQQFPDLHSELNLSSLELGDSALYFCASSVAGSGTDTQYFGPGTRLTVL.

The chain carries TRBV19 and TRBJ1-5; D remains ambiguous. Germline V CDR1 and CDR2: LNHDA, SQIVND (reference sequence). This CDR3 contains 13 residues. V gave up 3 bases and J gave up 9 bases, with 12 bases separating them. The CDR3 DNA reads TGTGCCAGTAGTATGTGGCGGGATCGGCCCCAGCATTTT. Its protein product is CASSMWRDRPQHF.

V usage is TRBV20-1 and J usage is TRBJ2-1, with D tentatively TRBD1 or TRBD2 (5 bases each). V shed 4 bases and J shed 4 bases, with 17 bases lying between them. The CDR3 covers 15 residues. CDR1 is DFQATT, CDR2 SNEGSKA, per germline (reference sequence). The CDR3 loop is CSAKTIPGPYNEQFF. The CDR3 nucleotides read TGCAGTGCTAAGACCATACCGGGACCTTACAATGAGCAGTTCTTC.

The chain joins TRBV7-2 to TRBJ1-5, with 7 bases matching TRBD1. The V gene end was trimmed by 4 bases and the J gene end by 4 bases; junction bases not matched to a gene: 4. The germline gives CDR1 SGHTA, CDR2 FQGNSA. This CDR3 has 14 residues. The CDR3, as DNA: TGTGCCAGCAGCTCCCGACAGGGAAATCAGCCCCAGCATTTT. Translation gives CASSSRQGNQPQHF.

The rearrangement uses TRBV2 and TRBJ1-5; no firm D call. Between the trimmed V and J ends, which lost 7 bases and 0 bases, there was a span of 4 bases. The CDR3 totals 12 residues. Germline CDR1 reads SNHLY; CDR2 reads FYNNEI. In DNA form, the CDR3 reads TGTGCCAGCACGGATAGCAATCAGCCCCAGCATTTT. It encodes CASTDSNQPQHF.

In this sample, this clonotype turned up a few times. V gene TRBV18 combines with J gene TRBJ2-1; D tentatively reads TRBD1 or TRBD2 (5 bases each). The CDR3 covers 10 residues. The germline V gene has CDR1 KGHSH and CDR2 LQKENI. Between the trimmed V and J ends, which lost 6 bases and 10 bases, there was a span of 7 bases. For the CDR3, the DNA is TGTGCCAGCTCCGAGGGGGAGCAGTTCTTC. Translating gives CASSEGEQFF.

The genes are TRBV7-2 and TRBJ2-7, with TRBD2 matching over 16 bases. Germline trimming cut 3 bases from V and 5 bases from J; bases unmatched to any gene: 7. The CDR3 is 17 amino acids. Germline V gene data show CDR1 as SGHTA and CDR2 as FQGNSA. The CDR3 region is CASSFAGLAGGLNEQYF. CDR3 nucleotides: TGTGCCAGCAGCTTTGCGGGACTAGCGGGGGGGCTAAACGAGCAGTACTTC. The full variable domain, with the rest looked up from reference TRBV7-2 and TRBJ2-7, is GAGVSQSPSNKVTEKGKDVELRCDPISGHTALYWYRQSLGQGLEFLIYFQGNSAPDKSGLPSDRFSAERTGGSVSTLTIQRTQQEDSAVYLCASSFAGLAGGLNEQYFGPGTRLTVT.